This TCR beta chain was identified in a study of T cell responses to AZD1222 COVID-19 vaccine. Study-wide points: Two AZD1222 doses significantly raised spike-specific TCR breadth and depth over controls. CD4 TCRs linked to vaccination spanned spike, dominating at 160-218 and 743-854. Targeting of unmutated variant regions was reportedly seen in nearly half of spike-specific TCRs.

To note about this clone: Its antigen is undetermined.

Sequencing was performed with immunoSEQ multiplex PCR; in TCRdb, only in-frame clones are kept and a portion is missing. The profile shows about 140,000 clones, about 90% of them singletons. This CDR3 is built from 15 residues. Per germline, CDR1 SGHTA and CDR2 FQGNSA. Between the trimmed V and J ends, which lost 1 base and 0 bases, there was a span of 7 bases. The material sequenced was peripheral blood, taken 28 days after the second dose of the MenACWY control vaccine. The V gene is TRBV7-2, the J gene TRBJ1-3, with TRBD1 as a possible D gene (5 bases). The clonotype was recovered from an adult who received the MenACWY meningococcal vaccine as a control. The CDR3 coding sequence is TGTGCCAGCAGCTTAGGGGGCTACTCTGGAAACACCATATATTTT. Translated, it gives CASSLGGYSGNTIYF.